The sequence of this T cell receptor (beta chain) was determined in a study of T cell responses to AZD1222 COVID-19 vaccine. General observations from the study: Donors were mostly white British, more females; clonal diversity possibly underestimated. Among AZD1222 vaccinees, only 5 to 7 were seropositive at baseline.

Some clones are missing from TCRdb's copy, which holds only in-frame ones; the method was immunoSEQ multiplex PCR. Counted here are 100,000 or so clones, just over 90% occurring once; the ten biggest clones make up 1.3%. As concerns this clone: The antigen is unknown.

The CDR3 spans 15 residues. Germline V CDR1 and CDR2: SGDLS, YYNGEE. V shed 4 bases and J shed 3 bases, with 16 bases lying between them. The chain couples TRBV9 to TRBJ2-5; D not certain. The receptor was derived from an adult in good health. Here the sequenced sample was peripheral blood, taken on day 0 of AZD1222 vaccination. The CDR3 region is CASSIDATAKETQYF. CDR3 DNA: TGTGCCAGCAGCATTGATGCGACTGCGAAAGAGACCCAGTACTTC.